One sample yielded the 8 T cell receptor beta chains listed below, sequenced in a study of blood T cells in healthy people across ages. Through a sample-barcoded 5' primer and a J-beta primer mix, a second PCR was run for about 6 to 11 cycles. Via MiXCR, TCRdb re-called the 5' RACE reads, giving one row per CDR3 protein. The table shows about 970,000 distinct CDR3 sequences, with roughly 51% occurring only once. What was sequenced was blood. These receptors were obtained from a woman aged 60 to 75 in good health.

The gene calls are TRBV12-3 or TRBV12-4 and TRBJ1-1; no clear D gene. The CDR3 has 12 amino acids. Between the trimmed V and J ends, which lost 6 bases and 3 bases, there was a span of 8 bases. The CDR3 here is CASRPRDTEAFF. The DNA of the CDR3 is TGTGCCAGCAGGCCCCGGGACACTGAAGCTTTCTTT.

This chain connects TRBV4-1 to TRBJ2-7, with 8 bases that match TRBD2. This CDR3 region has 15 residues. The germline V gene encodes CDR1 MGHRA and CDR2 YSYEKL. V lost 1 base, J lost 2 bases, and 4 bases stayed unmatched. DNA of the CDR3: TGCGCCAGCAGCCAAGTCGGGAGGGCCGCCTACGAGCAGTACTTC. It yields the protein CASSQVGRAAYEQYF.

At least ten counts were recorded for this clonotype. The chain combines TRBV12-3 or TRBV12-4 with TRBJ2-7, with TRBD1 as a possible D gene (5 bases). The V end was cut by 3 bases, the J end by 2 bases, with 11 bases between. The CDR3 length is 14 residues. The CDR3 sequence: CASSLEQGAYEQYF. The CDR3 DNA reads TGTGCCAGCAGTTTGGAGCAGGGTGCCTACGAGCAGTACTTC.

This clonotype occurred a few times. The CDR3 DNA reads as TGTGCCATCAGCCCCGTAAGGGCCCAAGAGACCCAGTACTTC. Protein: CAISPVRAQETQYF. The rearrangement uses TRBV10-3 and TRBJ2-5; no definite D call. V shed 6 bases and J shed 1 base, with 12 bases lying between them. From germline, CDR1 is ENHRY and CDR2 SYGVKD. The CDR3 sequence is 14 residues long.

The V gene is TRBV24-1, the J gene TRBJ2-7, with 9 positions matching TRBD1. Germline CDR1 is KGHDR and CDR2 is SFDVKD. There are 15 residues in the CDR3. V lost 10 bases, J lost 7 bases, and 16 bases stayed unmatched. DNA for the CDR3: TGTGCCACGGGGATTCGGGACAGGGTGTTCAATGAGCAGTACTTC. Its translation: CATGIRDRVFNEQYF.

The sample holds one count of this clonotype. The rearrangement joins TRBV7-8 to TRBJ2-3; 7 nucleotides line up with TRBD1. CDR3 length: 17 residues. Per germline, CDR1 SGHVS and CDR2 FQNEAQ. The trim removed 0 bases at V and 3 bases at J, leaving 9 bases unmatched. The CDR3 DNA is TGTGCCAGCAGCTTAGCCTATGACAGGGACGAGACAGATACGCAGTATTTT. Amino acids: CASSLAYDRDETDTQYF.

This chain uses TRBV20-1 with TRBJ2-1; the D is unclear. CDR1 is DFQATT and CDR2 is SNEGSKA in the germline V gene (reference sequence). The CDR3 sequence is 14 residues long. V was clipped by 1 base and J by 3 bases, with 10 bases between them. The DNA for the CDR3 is TGCAGTGCTAGAGTCCGGTTTATCTACAATGAGCAGTTCTTC. Translation gives CSARVRFIYNEQFF.

V and J are TRBV29-1 and TRBJ2-7, with 7 bases that match TRBD2. The V gene end was trimmed by 6 bases and the J gene end by 2 bases; junction bases not matched to a gene: 10. The CDR3 loop spans 14 amino acids. Per the germline V gene, CDR1 is SQVTM and CDR2 is ANQGSEA. DNA of the CDR3: TGCAGCGTCACGAGCGGGAAGAGCCCCTACGAGCAGTACTTC. This encodes CSVTSGKSPYEQYF.